This T cell receptor (beta chain) was identified during a study of identical twins. Study-wide results and limits: Alpha sequences that were out-of-frame and twin-shared showed an excess of low generation probability. The presence of invariant MAIT and iNKT cells could partly confound analyses of zero-insertion sequences. Cord blood beta clonotypes present at high abundance carried fewer insertions; no such pattern appeared in memory repertoires.

Among all donors, each was a healthy Caucasian. The length of the CDR3 is 14 residues. V lost 3 bases and J lost 4; bases outside the gene matches: 2. Germline V gene lookup returns CDR1 LGHNA and CDR2 YSLEER. A single record per CDR3 protein comes from TCRdb applying MiXCR to the 5' RACE reads. The sample lists around 220,000 distinct CDR3 sequences, about 11% occurring once. A remark on this clonotype: Its antigen is not known.

The sequenced sample consisted of memory T cells sorted from blood. The sequence was obtained from a man aged 45-60 years in good health. V gene TRBV4-3 combines with J gene TRBJ2-3; 9 bases map to TRBD1. The DNA of the CDR3 is TGCGCCAGCAGCCACACAGGGGGCCCAGATACGCAGTATTTT. It is translated as CASSHTGGPDTQYF.